These 13 T cell receptor beta chains were all obtained from the same sample, sequenced in a study of blood T cell repertoires in COVID-19. Profiled with immunoSEQ multiplex PCR; TCRdb holds only in-frame clones, not every one. Of almost 55,000 clones listed, 84% are singletons. The specimen was peripheral blood. The receptors shown here come from a middle-aged man with acute or convalescent COVID-19.

V gene TRBV27 combines with J gene TRBJ2-1; D uncertain. Germline V lookup: CDR1 MNHEY, CDR2 SMNVEV (reference sequence). The CDR3 is 15 amino acids. Trimming removed 4 bases at V and 0 bases at J, with 10 bases between. In nucleotides, the CDR3 is TGTGCCAGCAGTTCGACTCCGAGCTCCTACAATGAGCAGTTCTTC. Translation: CASSSTPSSYNEQFF.

This chain's CDR3 is CASSLEWQNTEAFF. The CDR3 bases are TGTGCCAGCAGCTTAGAATGGCAGAACACTGAAGCTTTCTTT. The rearrangement joins TRBV11-2 to TRBJ1-1; D is uncertain. Trimming took off 0 bases at V and 1 base at J, with 6 bases between the two ends. Per germline, CDR1 SGHAT and CDR2 FQNNGV. The CDR3 spans 14 residues.

The chain couples TRBV7-8 to TRBJ2-1; D is perhaps TRBD1 (6 bases). This CDR3 has 16 residues. Per germline, CDR1 SGHVS and CDR2 FQNEAQ. V was cut by 1 base and J by 9 bases, with 19 bases left in between. For the CDR3, the DNA is TGTGCCAGCAGCTTAGTCAGGGGCGGGCCTCTCGTTGAGCAGTTCTTC. Its translation is CASSLVRGGPLVEQFF.

The V and J genes are TRBV6-5 and TRBJ1-2, with D maybe TRBD1 (5 bases). The ends were cut back, 7 bases at V and 6 bases at J, with 21 bases in the middle. This CDR3 is 15 amino acids long. Germline loops: CDR1 MNHEY, CDR2 SVGAGI. The CDR3 DNA is TGTGCCAGCACCCAAGGGAGGGGCCGTATTGATGGCTACACCTTC. This gives the protein CASTQGRGRIDGYTF.

J is TRBJ2-1 and V is TRBV19; TRBD2 aligns across 7 bases. The CDR3 totals 13 residues. The germline CDR1 and CDR2 sequences are LNHDA and SQIVND (reference sequence). The trim removed 7 bases at V and 5 bases at J, leaving 5 bases unmatched. The CDR3 spells CASTPTSDNEQFF. CDR3 in DNA: TGTGCCAGTACCCCTACTAGCGACAATGAGCAGTTCTTC.

As regards this clone: Likely a read error: the CDR3 ends without its conserved phenylalanine or tryptophan. The V call is TRBV5-1, the J call TRBJ1-6; D is undetermined. The germline V and J ends were trimmed by 4 bases and 5 bases, with 13 bases remaining between them. The CDR3 contains 15 residues. Germline CDR1 SGHRS, CDR2 YFSETQ. The CDR3 loop reads CASSQAWSDNSPLHL. CDR3 bases: TGCGCCAGCAGCCAGGCCTGGTCGGATAATTCACCCCTCCACCTT.

The rearrangement joins TRBV6-5 to TRBJ2-1; 9 bases align to TRBD2. Germline-derived CDR1 and CDR2 are MNHEY and SVGAGI. J lost 4 bases, V lost 8 bases, and 6 bases had no gene match. There are 14 residues in the CDR3. This CDR3 reads CASSTSGQYNEQFF. CDR3 DNA sequence: TGTGCCAGCTCCACTAGCGGGCAATACAATGAGCAGTTCTTC.

This chain joins TRBV7-2 and TRBJ2-5; the match to TRBD2 covers 12 bases. Germline values: CDR1 SGHTA, CDR2 FQGNSA. CDR3 length: 18 residues. V lost 7 bases and J lost 4; bases outside the gene matches: 16. The CDR3 spells CASTSDLAGGIIGETQYF. The CDR3 nucleotides are TGTGCCAGCACCTCCGACCTAGCGGGAGGGATCATTGGAGAGACCCAGTACTTC.

This rearrangement joins TRBV9 to TRBJ2-7; 7 nucleotides align to TRBD1. CDR1 and CDR2 (germline): SGDLS, YYNGEE. The CDR3 extends over 15 amino acids. V lost 0 bases and J lost 0; bases outside the gene matches: 3. In nucleotides, the CDR3 is TGTGCCAGCAGCGTAGGGACAGGAAGCTCCTACGAGCAGTACTTC. Residues: CASSVGTGSSYEQYF.

The sample holds one count of this clone. The chain joins TRBV7-6 to TRBJ2-7; 8 bases are shared with TRBD1. The CDR3 runs 13 residues. Germline V lookup: CDR1 SGHVS, CDR2 FNYEAQ. Trimming took 4 bases from V and 6 from J; bases not matched to a gene: 5. Here the CDR3 DNA reads TGTGCCAGCAGCTCCCGGGACAGGCCCGAGCAGTACTTC. This sequence encodes CASSSRDRPEQYF.

The chain has TRBV7-9 and TRBJ2-7, with TRBD2 identical over 12 bases. The CDR3 is made up of 16 amino acids. J gave up 0 bases and V 4 bases, and 4 bases lay outside the gene matches. Looked up from germline, CDR1 is SEHNR and CDR2 is FQNEAQ (reference sequence). The CDR3 is CASSSRTSGASYEQYF. The CDR3 nucleotides read TGTGCCAGCAGCTCGCGGACTAGCGGGGCCTCCTACGAGCAGTACTTC.

In DNA form, the CDR3 reads TGTGCCAGCCGCCGGACAGGGACGGACGAGCAGTACTTC. Its translation is CASRRTGTDEQYF. The chain uses TRBV27 and TRBJ2-7; TRBD1 agrees at 8 bases. In germline, CDR1 is MNHEY, CDR2 SMNVEV (reference sequence). The V gene end was trimmed by 8 bases and the J gene end by 5 bases; junction bases not matched to a gene: 8. CDR3 size: 13 residues.

This clone was picked up one time. The chain couples TRBV5-1 to TRBJ2-1; D gene uncertain. The CDR3 covers 12 residues. Germline lookup yields CDR1 SGHRS and CDR2 YFSETQ. Trimming cost V 0 bases and J 8 bases, with 6 bases left between them. The DNA for the CDR3 is TGCGCCAGCAGCTTGGACCGGGATGAGCAGTTCTTC. The encoded protein is CASSLDRDEQFF.